Presented here are 13 T cell receptor beta chains from one specimen sequenced in a study of cytomegalovirus exposure and HLA in healthy donors. With 60 Vbeta and 13 Jbeta primers, the PCR was carried out. Measured with immunoSEQ multiplex PCR; TCRdb has only the in-frame clones, and not every one. The sample has some 96,000 clones, 60% to 75% seen once. The specimen was PBMCs. These receptors came from a man in his sixties in good health and CMV-seronegative.

This rearrangement joins TRBV7-2 to TRBJ1-2; 7 nucleotides agree with TRBD1. Germline CDR1 reads SGHTA; CDR2 reads FQGNSA. J lost 5 bases, V lost 5 bases, and 8 bases had no gene match. The CDR3 is made up of 14 amino acids. CDR3 sequence: CASSPDRASYGYTF. Written as DNA, the CDR3 is TGTGCCAGCAGCCCAGACAGGGCCTCGTATGGCTACACCTTC.

This clone was recorded once. This chain connects TRBV27 to TRBJ2-4, with 8 bases lining up with TRBD2. Germline V gene lookup returns CDR1 MNHEY and CDR2 SMNVEV (reference sequence). V lost 5 bases, J lost 8 bases, and 14 bases stayed unmatched. The CDR3 has 16 residues. CDR3 sequence reads: CASSTSGTRGSDIQYF. CDR3 coding DNA: TGTGCCAGCAGTACCTCCGGGACTAGGGGATCTGACATTCAGTACTTC.

V and J are TRBV29-1 and TRBJ1-2, with no clear D. Germline V gives CDR1 SQVTM, CDR2 ANQGSEA. Trimming stripped 6 bases from V and 4 bases from J, with 18 bases between. This CDR3 is built from 14 residues. CDR3 amino acids: CSVRTTGGPYGYTF. CDR3 DNA: TGCAGCGTCCGCACGACGGGAGGACCCTATGGCTACACCTTC.

The chain is built from TRBV28 and TRBJ1-5; the D is unclear. V lost 6 bases and J 6 bases, leaving 9 bases between the germline ends. CDR1 MDHEN and CDR2 SYDVKM come from the germline V gene. This CDR3 has 12 amino acids. The CDR3 sequence is CASSLGVQPQHF. The CDR3 DNA reads TGTGCCAGCAGCCTCGGGGTTCAGCCCCAGCATTTT.

The rearrangement links TRBV5-6 to TRBJ1-3, with unresolved D. Trimming removed 1 base from V and 4 bases from J, with 12 bases in between. Germline assignment: CDR1 SGHDT and CDR2 YYEEEE. The CDR3 is made up of 15 amino acids. The CDR3 protein is CASSLFQLSGNTIYF. CDR3 nucleotides: TGTGCCAGCAGCTTGTTTCAGTTATCAGGAAACACCATATATTTT.

This clone was observed a single time. V usage is TRBV18 and J usage is TRBJ1-4; D remains ambiguous. V lost 2 bases and J 8 bases, leaving 9 bases between the germline ends. In germline, CDR1 is KGHSH, CDR2 LQKENI. The CDR3 has 13 amino acids. CDR3 sequence reads: CASSPGLREKLFF. The CDR3 DNA follows: TGTGCCAGCTCACCAGGGCTTCGCGAAAAACTGTTTTTT.

V usage is TRBV9 and J usage is TRBJ1-2, with 8 nucleotides matching TRBD1. The germline gives CDR1 SGDLS, CDR2 YYNGEE. The J segment lost 7 bases and the V segment lost 0 bases, leaving 17 bases of the junction unmatched. The CDR3 has 18 amino acids. The CDR3 coding sequence is TGTGCCAGCAGCGTAGGGGGGGCCGTGGCAGGGACAGGAGTTGGCTACACCTTC. Amino acid sequence: CASSVGGAVAGTGVGYTF.

The J gene is TRBJ2-1, the V gene TRBV5-1; TRBD2 is a possible D gene (5 bases). Germline-derived CDR1 and CDR2 are SGHRS and YFSETQ. The V end lost 0 bases, the J end lost 3 bases, and 10 bases lay between the germline ends. CDR3 length: 15 amino acids. CDR3 sequence reads: CASSLAAGLYNEQFF. The CDR3 nucleotides read TGCGCCAGCAGCTTGGCTGCGGGCCTCTACAATGAGCAGTTCTTC. The variable domain in full, with the rest retrieved from reference TRBV5-1 and TRBJ2-1, is KAGVTQTPRYLIKTRGQQVTLSCSPISGHRSVSWYQQTPGQGLQFLFEYFSETQRNKGNFPGRFSGRQFSNSRSEMNVSTLELGDSALYLCASSLAAGLYNEQFFGPGTRLTVL.

The CDR3 sequence: CASSMGLGGGETQYF. The DNA of the CDR3 is TGTGCCAGTAGTATGGGGCTAGGCGGGGGAGAGACCCAGTACTTC. The rearrangement links TRBV19 to TRBJ2-5; 7 bases are shared with TRBD2. V was clipped by 3 bases and J by 4 bases; unmatched bases: 8. The CDR3 is made up of 15 amino acids. Germline loops: CDR1 LNHDA, CDR2 SQIVND (reference sequence). Variable domain in full (rest from reference TRBV19 and TRBJ2-5): DGGITQSPKYLFRKEGQNVTLSCEQNLNHDAMYWYRQDPGQGLRLIYYSQIVNDFQKGDIAEGYSVSREKKESFPLTVTSAQKNPTAFYLCASSMGLGGGETQYFGPGTRLLVL.

V usage is TRBV5-4 and J usage is TRBJ2-1; the D is unclear. Germline V CDR1 and CDR2: SGHNT, YYREEE (reference sequence). The CDR3 contains 11 residues. With 4 bases removed from V and 5 bases from J, the gap between germline ends came to 4 bases. Here the CDR3 reads CASSGDNEQFF. CDR3 nucleotides: TGTGCCAGCAGCGGAGACAATGAGCAGTTCTTC.

The genes are TRBV5-1 and TRBJ2-5; 11 nucleotides match TRBD2. Trimming removed 4 bases from V and 5 bases from J; junction bases left unmatched: 13. The CDR3 has 17 residues. Germline assignment: CDR1 SGHRS and CDR2 YFSETQ. The CDR3 DNA reads as TGCGCCAGCAGCCCCGGCGGGCTAGCGGGGGGAGGGGAGACCCAGTACTTC. It yields the protein CASSPGGLAGGGETQYF.

This rearrangement joins TRBV2 to TRBJ1-4, with 7 bases lining up with TRBD1. Germline V gene lookup returns CDR1 SNHLY and CDR2 FYNNEI. Trimming cost V 4 bases and J 4 bases; bases outside gene matches: 18. The CDR3 runs 19 residues. CDR3: CASSGPTGGTALFNEKLFF. Here the CDR3 DNA reads TGTGCCAGCAGTGGTCCTACGGGAGGGACAGCCCTTTTTAATGAAAAACTGTTTTTT.

The rearrangement joins TRBV5-1 to TRBJ2-1, with TRBD2 matching 11 bases. The CDR3 contains 15 residues. Per germline, CDR1 SGHRS and CDR2 YFSETQ. J lost 4 bases, V lost 0 bases, and 0 bases had no gene match. Here the CDR3 reads CASSLVAGGYNEQFF. The CDR3 DNA follows: TGCGCCAGCAGCTTGGTAGCGGGAGGGTACAATGAGCAGTTCTTC. Variable domain in full (rest from reference TRBV5-1 and TRBJ2-1): KAGVTQTPRYLIKTRGQQVTLSCSPISGHRSVSWYQQTPGQGLQFLFEYFSETQRNKGNFPGRFSGRQFSNSRSEMNVSTLELGDSALYLCASSLVAGGYNEQFFGPGTRLTVL.